A selection of T cell receptor beta chains follows, all from one sample in a study of identical twins. TCRdb re-called the 5' RACE reads through MiXCR, storing one row per CDR3 protein. This sample carries around 470,000 distinct CDR3 sequences, 11% to 15% of them seen once, and the ten largest clones take around 0.48%. The same sample was also used in a study of yellow fever vaccine responses in identical twins.

Input material: CD4+ T cells sorted from blood. These receptors all come from a woman younger than 35 in good health. Each CDR3 is given with its conserved first and last residue. The order of the fields is V gene, clone size, J gene, D gene, CDR3 length, CDR3 protein, CDR3 DNA. D genes are given only for firm matches. A clone size is listed for some rows: how often the clone was seen (once, few, many), or a class if it is expanded.

>TRBV5-1|.|TRBJ2-1|.|16
CASSSGGRTLNNEQFF
TGCGCCAGCAGCTCCGGCGGGCGTACTTTAAACAATGAGCAGTTCTTC
>TRBV12-3/TRBV12-4|few|TRBJ2-5|.|17
CASSLAALAGIQETQYF
TGTGCCAGCAGTTTAGCGGCTCTTGCAGGAATTCAAGAGACCCAGTACTTC
>TRBV24-1|.|TRBJ2-2|.|14
CAMPWGEDTGELFF
TGTGCCATGCCCTGGGGGGAGGACACCGGGGAGCTGTTTTTT
>TRBV2|few|TRBJ2-1|TRBD1|16
CASRSPRDRGSHEQFF
TGTGCCAGCAGGAGCCCCCGGGACAGGGGATCCCATGAGCAGTTCTTC
>TRBV5-1|.|TRBJ2-5|TRBD2|16
CASSPGSSGTQETQYF
TGCGCCAGCAGCCCTGGGTCTAGCGGGACCCAAGAGACCCAGTACTTC
>TRBV6-2/TRBV6-3|few|TRBJ1-2|.|14
CASNRIPDNYGYTF
TGTGCCAGCAACAGGATACCGGATAACTATGGCTACACCTTC
>TRBV7-3|.|TRBJ2-3|.|13
CASSLEVSDTQYF
TGTGCCAGCAGCCTAGAAGTTTCAGATACGCAGTATTTT
>TRBV3-1|.|TRBJ2-7|TRBD1|18
CASSQDSTGVSPLYEQYF
TGTGCCAGCAGCCAAGATTCGACAGGGGTGAGTCCCCTCTACGAGCAGTACTTC
>TRBV27|few|TRBJ1-2|TRBD1|10
CASSLKGRGF
TGTGCCAGCAGTTTGAAAGGCAGGGGGTTC
>TRBV28|.|TRBJ2-7|TRBD2|15
CASSRPGGKTYEQYF
TGTGCCAGCAGTCGCCCGGGAGGGAAGACCTACGAGCAGTACTTC
>TRBV20-1|few|TRBJ1-1|.|15
CSCQEPGRKNTEAFF
TGCAGTTGCCAGGAACCGGGACGGAAGAACACTGAAGCTTTCTTT
>TRBV3-1|few|TRBJ2-5|.|13
CASSETVQETQYF
TGTGCCAGCAGCGAGACTGTTCAAGAGACCCAGTACTTC
>TRBV28|.|TRBJ2-7|.|13
CASYGAVSYEQYF
TGTGCCAGCTATGGGGCTGTCTCCTACGAGCAGTACTTC
>TRBV20-1|many|TRBJ1-2|.|14
CSARDRSRGYGYTF
TGCAGTGCTAGAGACCGGTCGAGGGGATATGGCTACACCTTC
>TRBV5-6|.|TRBJ2-7|TRBD1|16
CASSLGQGVRAYEQYF
TGTGCCAGCAGCTTGGGACAGGGAGTTCGCGCCTACGAGCAGTACTTC
>TRBV6-2/TRBV6-3|few|TRBJ2-3|.|17
CASSYSRQGRAADTQYF
TGTGCCAGCAGTTACAGCAGGCAGGGGCGTGCAGCAGATACGCAGTATTTT
>TRBV10-2|.|TRBJ2-7|.|12
CASRDGPYEQYF
TGCGCCAGCCGGGACGGGCCTTACGAGCAGTACTTC
>TRBV14|few|TRBJ1-4|.|13
CASSPKIGEKLFF
TGTGCCAGCAGCCCCAAGATTGGGGAAAAACTGTTTTTT
>TRBV30|.|TRBJ2-2|.|13
CAWSPYRAGELFF
TGTGCCTGGAGTCCGTATCGGGCCGGGGAGCTGTTTTTT
>TRBV12-3/TRBV12-4|.|TRBJ2-3|.|15
CASRSIAKLTDTQYF
TGTGCCAGCAGATCCATAGCAAAACTCACAGATACGCAGTATTTT
>TRBV4-1|few|TRBJ2-3|.|14
CASSQVLATDTQYF
TGCGCCAGCAGCCAAGTATTAGCCACAGATACGCAGTATTTT
>TRBV29-1|many|TRBJ2-5|.|12
CSVVGSEETQYF
TGCAGCGTTGTGGGCAGCGAAGAGACCCAGTACTTC
>TRBV7-9|.|TRBJ2-5|TRBD1|14
CASSPRTGSETQYF
TGTGCCAGCAGCCCGAGGACAGGGAGCGAGACCCAGTACTTC
>TRBV20-1|.|TRBJ2-5|.|11
CSATGAETQYF
TGCAGTGCGACGGGTGCGGAGACCCAGTACTTC